The 2 T cell receptor beta chains listed next were all sequenced from one sample in a study of CXCR3-negative and CXCR3-positive naive CD8 T cells. UMI-labeled TRB cDNA libraries were prepared by 5' RACE. TCRdb re-called the 5' RACE reads; one entry per CDR3 protein, DNA not given. This table lists some 49,000 distinct CDR3 sequences. Sequenced material: naive CXCR3- CD8+ T cells from blood. Subset specified: CD45RO-CCR7+CD27+CD95- naive CD8+ T cells lacking CXCR3 (TNR3-). Receptors were obtained from a human donor in good health. Some clones in this sample may be carry-over from other donors' samples.

This chain joins TRBV15 and TRBJ2-5. Per the germline V gene, CDR1 is LNHNV and CDR2 is YYDKDF (reference sequence). This CDR3 contains 14 residues. The CDR3 sequence is CATSSEANQETQYF.

The genes are TRBV29-1 and TRBJ2-2; TCRdb calls TRBD2, which cannot be checked without DNA. This CDR3 spans 12 amino acids. Per germline, CDR1 SQVTM and CDR2 ANQGSEA. The CDR3 region is CSVRGQTGELFF.